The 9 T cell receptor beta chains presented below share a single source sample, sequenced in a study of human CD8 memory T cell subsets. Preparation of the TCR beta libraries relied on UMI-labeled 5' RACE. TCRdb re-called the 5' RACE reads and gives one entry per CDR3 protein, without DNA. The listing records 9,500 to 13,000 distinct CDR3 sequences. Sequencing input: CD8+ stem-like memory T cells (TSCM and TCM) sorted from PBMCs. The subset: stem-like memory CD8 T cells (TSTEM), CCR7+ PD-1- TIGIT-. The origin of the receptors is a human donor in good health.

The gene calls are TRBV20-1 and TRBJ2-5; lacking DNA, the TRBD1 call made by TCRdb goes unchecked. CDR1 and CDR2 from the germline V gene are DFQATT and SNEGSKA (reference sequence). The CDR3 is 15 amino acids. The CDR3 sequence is CSANPWGRGQETQYF.

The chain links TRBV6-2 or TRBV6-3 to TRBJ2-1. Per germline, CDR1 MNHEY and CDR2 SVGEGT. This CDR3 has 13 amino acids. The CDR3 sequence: CASSQTEANEQFF.

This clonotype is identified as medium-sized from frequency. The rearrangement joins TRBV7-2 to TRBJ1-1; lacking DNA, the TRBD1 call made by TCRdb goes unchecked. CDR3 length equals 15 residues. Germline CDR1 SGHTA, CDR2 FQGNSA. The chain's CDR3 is CASSAILGADTEAFF.

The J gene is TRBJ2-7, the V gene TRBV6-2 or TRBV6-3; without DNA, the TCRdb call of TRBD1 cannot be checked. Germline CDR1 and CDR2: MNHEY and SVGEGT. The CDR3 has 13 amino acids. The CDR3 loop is CASSPGRSYEQYF.

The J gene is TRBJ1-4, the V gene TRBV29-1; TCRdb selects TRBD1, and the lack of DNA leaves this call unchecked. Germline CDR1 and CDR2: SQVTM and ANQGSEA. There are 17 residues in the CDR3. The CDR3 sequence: CSVDAWGRNPTNEKLFF.

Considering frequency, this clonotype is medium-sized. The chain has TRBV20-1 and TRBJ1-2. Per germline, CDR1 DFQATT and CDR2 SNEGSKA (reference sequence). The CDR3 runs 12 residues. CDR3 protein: CSARRRSYGYTF.

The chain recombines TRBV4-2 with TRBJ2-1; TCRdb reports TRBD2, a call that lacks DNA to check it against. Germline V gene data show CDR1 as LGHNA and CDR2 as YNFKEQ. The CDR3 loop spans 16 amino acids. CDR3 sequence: CASSQEGTSGYNEQFF.

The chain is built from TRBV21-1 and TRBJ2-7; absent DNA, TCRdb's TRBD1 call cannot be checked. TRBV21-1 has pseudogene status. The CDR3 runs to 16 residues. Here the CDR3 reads CASSKAKGGISYEQYF.

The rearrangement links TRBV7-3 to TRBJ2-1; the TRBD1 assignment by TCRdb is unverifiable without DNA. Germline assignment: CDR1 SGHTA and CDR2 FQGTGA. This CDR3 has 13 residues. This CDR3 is CASSTHSQGEQFF.